This entry is about one T cell receptor (beta chain). TCRdb keeps only in-frame clones here, not all; method: immunoSEQ multiplex PCR. The profile covers 150,000 to 200,000 clones, with about 85% appearing a single time and around 2.4% taken by the ten largest. The sample belongs to a study of blood T cell repertoires in COVID-19. Study in general: Sites in the United States, Italy and Spain provided acute and convalescent COVID-19 samples. Sources were T cells, B-cell-depleted T cells, or PBMCs; the material itself was cDNA or gDNA.

The source material was PBMCs or T cells enriched from blood (not recorded which). The clonotype was recovered from a woman younger than 45 who had recovered from COVID-19.

For the CDR3, the DNA is TGTGCCAGCAGCTTGAGGGTGGGCAACACTGAAGCTTTCTTT. Protein: CASSLRVGNTEAFF. The genes are TRBV13 and TRBJ1-1, with unresolved D. Trimming removed 3 bases from V and 2 bases from J, with 10 bases in between. The germline V gene encodes CDR1 PRHDT and CDR2 FYEKMQ (reference sequence). The CDR3 covers 14 residues.